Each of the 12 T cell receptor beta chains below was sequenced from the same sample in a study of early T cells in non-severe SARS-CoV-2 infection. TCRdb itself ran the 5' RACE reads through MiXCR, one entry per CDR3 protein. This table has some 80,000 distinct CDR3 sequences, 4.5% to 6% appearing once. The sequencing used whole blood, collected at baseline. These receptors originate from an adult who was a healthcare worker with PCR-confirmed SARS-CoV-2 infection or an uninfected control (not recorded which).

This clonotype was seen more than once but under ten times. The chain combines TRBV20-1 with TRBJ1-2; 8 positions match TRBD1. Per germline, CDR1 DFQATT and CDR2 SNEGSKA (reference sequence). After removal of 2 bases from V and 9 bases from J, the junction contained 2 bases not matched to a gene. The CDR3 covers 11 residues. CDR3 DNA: TGCAGTGCTAGACAGGGGGCGAGCTACACCTTC. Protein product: CSARQGASYTF.

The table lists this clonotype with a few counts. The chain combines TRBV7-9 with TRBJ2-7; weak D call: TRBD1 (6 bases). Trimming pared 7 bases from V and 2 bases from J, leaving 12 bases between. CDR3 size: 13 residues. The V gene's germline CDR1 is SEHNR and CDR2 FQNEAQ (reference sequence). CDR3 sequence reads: CASNPDRTYEQYF. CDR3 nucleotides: TGTGCCAGCAACCCGGACAGAACCTACGAGCAGTACTTC.

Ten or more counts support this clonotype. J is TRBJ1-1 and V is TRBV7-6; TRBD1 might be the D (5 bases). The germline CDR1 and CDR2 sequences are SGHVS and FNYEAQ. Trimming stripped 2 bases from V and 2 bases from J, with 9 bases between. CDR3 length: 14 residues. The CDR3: CASSLRQGNTEAFF. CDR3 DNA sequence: TGTGCCAGCAGCTTACGGCAGGGAAACACTGAAGCTTTCTTT.

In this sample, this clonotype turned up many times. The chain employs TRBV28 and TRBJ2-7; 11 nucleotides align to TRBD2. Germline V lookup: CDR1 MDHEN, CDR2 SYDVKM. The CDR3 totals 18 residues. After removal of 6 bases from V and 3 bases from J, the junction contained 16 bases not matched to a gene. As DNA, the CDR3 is TGTGCCAGCAGGGCAGAGTCTCTAGCGGGAGGCCGTAGCTACGAGCAGTACTTC. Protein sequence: CASRAESLAGGRSYEQYF.

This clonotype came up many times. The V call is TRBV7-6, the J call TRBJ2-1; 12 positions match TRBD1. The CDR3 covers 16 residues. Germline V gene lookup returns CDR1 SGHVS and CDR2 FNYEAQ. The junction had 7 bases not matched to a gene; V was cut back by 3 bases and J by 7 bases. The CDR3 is CASSLWGQGARNEQFF. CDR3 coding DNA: TGTGCCAGCAGCTTGTGGGGACAGGGGGCGAGGAATGAGCAGTTCTTC.

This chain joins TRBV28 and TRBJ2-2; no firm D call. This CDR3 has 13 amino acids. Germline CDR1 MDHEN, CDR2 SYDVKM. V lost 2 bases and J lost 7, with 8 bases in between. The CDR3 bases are TGTGCCAGCAGTTTAATCTCCATCGGGGAGCTGTTTTTT. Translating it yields CASSLISIGELFF.

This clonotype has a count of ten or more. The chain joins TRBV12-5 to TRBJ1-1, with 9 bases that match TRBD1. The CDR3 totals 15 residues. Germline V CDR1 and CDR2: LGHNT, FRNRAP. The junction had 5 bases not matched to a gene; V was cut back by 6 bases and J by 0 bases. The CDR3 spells CASGGQGGMNTEAFF. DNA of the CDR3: TGTGCTAGTGGGGGACAGGGTGGAATGAACACTGAAGCTTTCTTT.

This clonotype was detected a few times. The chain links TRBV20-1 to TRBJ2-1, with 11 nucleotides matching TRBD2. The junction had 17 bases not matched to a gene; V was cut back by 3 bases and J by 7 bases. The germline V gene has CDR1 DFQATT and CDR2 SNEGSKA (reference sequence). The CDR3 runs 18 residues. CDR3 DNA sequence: TGCAGTGCTAGGGTTTACTTCCCTAGCGGGAGGAGTAGAAATGAGCAGTTCTTC. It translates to CSARVYFPSGRSRNEQFF.

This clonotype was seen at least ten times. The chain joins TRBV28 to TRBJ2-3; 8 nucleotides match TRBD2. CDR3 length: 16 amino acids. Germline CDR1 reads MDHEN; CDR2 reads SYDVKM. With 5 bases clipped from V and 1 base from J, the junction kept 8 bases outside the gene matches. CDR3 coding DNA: TGTGCCAGCAGTGAAACTAGCGGAGGAGGCACAGATACGCAGTATTTT. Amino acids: CASSETSGGGTDTQYF.

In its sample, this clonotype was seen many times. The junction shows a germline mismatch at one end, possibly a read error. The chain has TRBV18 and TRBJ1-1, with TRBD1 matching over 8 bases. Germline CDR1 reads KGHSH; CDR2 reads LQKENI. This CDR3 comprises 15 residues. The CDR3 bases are TGTGCCAGCTCACCGCAGGGACAGGCGAACCCTGAAGCTTTCTTT. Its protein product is CASSPQGQANPEAFF.

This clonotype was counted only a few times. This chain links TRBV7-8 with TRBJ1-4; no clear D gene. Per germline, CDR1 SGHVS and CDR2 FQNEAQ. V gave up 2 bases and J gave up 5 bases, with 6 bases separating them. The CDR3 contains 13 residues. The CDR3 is CASSLNGNEKLFF. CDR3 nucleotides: TGTGCCAGCAGCTTAAACGGGAATGAAAAACTGTTTTTT. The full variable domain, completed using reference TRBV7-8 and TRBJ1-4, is GAGVSQSPRYKVAKRGQDVALRCDPISGHVSLFWYQQALGQGPEFLTYFQNEAQLDKSGLPSDRFFAERPEGSVSTLKIQRTQQEDSAVYLCASSLNGNEKLFFGSGTQLSVL.

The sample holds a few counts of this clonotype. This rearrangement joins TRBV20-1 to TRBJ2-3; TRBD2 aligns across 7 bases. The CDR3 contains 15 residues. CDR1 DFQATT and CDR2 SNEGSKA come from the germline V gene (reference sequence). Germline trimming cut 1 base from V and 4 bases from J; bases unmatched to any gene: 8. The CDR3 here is CSARGGGSRPDTQYF. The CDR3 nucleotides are TGCAGTGCTAGAGGCGGCGGGAGTCGCCCAGATACGCAGTATTTT.